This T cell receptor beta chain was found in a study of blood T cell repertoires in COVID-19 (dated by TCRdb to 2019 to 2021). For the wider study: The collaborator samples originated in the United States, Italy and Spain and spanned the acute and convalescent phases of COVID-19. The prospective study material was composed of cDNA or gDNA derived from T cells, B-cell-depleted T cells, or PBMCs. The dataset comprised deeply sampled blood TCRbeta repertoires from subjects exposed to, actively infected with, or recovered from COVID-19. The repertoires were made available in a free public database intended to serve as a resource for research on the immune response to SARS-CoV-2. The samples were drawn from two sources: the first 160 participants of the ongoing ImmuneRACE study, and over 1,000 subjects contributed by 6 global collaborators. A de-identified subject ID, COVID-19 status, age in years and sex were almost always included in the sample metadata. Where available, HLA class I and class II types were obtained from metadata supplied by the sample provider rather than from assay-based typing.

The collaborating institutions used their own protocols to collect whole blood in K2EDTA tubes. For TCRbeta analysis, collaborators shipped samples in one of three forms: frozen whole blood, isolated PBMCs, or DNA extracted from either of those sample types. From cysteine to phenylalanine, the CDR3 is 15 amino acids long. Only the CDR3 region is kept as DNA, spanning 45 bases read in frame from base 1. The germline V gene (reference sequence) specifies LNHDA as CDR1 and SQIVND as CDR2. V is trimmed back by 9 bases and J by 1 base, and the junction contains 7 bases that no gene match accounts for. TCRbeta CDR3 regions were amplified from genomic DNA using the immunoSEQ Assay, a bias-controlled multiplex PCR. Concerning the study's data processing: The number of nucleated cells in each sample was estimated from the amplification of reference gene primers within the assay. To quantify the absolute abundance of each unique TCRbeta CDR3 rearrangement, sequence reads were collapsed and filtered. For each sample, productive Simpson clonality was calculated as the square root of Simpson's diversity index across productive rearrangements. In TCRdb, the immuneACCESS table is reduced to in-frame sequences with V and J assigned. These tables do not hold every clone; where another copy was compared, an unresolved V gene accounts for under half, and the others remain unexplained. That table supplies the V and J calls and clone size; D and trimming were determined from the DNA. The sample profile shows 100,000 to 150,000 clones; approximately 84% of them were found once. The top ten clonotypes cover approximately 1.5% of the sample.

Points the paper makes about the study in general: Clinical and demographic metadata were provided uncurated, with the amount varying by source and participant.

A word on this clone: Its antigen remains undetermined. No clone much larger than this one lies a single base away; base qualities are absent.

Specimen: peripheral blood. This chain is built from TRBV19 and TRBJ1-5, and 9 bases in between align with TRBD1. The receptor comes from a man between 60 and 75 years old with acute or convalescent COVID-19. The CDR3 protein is CASRSGTGSNQPQHF. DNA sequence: TGTGCCAGCAGATCCGGGACAGGGAGCAATCAGCCCCAGCATTTT. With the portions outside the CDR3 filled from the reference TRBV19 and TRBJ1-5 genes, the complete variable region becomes DGGITQSPKYLFRKEGQNVTLSCEQNLNHDAMYWYRQDPGQGLRLIYYSQIVNDFQKGDIAEGYSVSREKKESFPLTVTSAQKNPTAFYLCASRSGTGSNQPQHFGDGTRLSIL.